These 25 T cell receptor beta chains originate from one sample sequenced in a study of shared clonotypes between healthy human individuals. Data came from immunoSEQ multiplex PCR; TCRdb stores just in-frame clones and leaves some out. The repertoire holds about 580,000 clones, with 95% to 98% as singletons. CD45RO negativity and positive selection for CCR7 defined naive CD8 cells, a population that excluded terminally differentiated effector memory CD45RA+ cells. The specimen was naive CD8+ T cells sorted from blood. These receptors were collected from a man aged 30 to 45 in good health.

The CDR3 region has the DNA TGTGCCAGCAGTTTATCGACTGGCGGCTCCTACAATGAGCAGTTCTTC. Its translation: CASSLSTGGSYNEQFF. This chain connects TRBV27 to TRBJ2-1; D is uncertain. Between the trimmed V and J ends, which lost 0 bases and 0 bases, there was a span of 9 bases. Germline values: CDR1 MNHEY, CDR2 SMNVEV (reference sequence). The CDR3 runs 16 residues.

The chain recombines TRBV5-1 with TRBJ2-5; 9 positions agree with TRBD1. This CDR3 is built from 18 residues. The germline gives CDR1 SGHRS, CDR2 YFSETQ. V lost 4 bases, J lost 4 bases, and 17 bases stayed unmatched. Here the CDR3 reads CASSLFPGQGFLSETQYF. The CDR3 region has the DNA TGCGCCAGCAGCCTATTCCCGGGACAGGGTTTCTTGTCAGAGACCCAGTACTTC.

The CDR3 is CASSVPGQGALGELFF. The CDR3 coding sequence is TGTGCCAGCAGTGTACCGGGACAGGGGGCCCTGGGGGAGCTGTTTTTT. The chain is built from TRBV6-1 and TRBJ2-2, with 12 nucleotides matching TRBD1. The ends lost 4 bases at V and 8 bases at J; junction bases unmatched: 8. Germline CDR1 is MNHNS and CDR2 is SASEGT. This CDR3 comprises 16 residues.

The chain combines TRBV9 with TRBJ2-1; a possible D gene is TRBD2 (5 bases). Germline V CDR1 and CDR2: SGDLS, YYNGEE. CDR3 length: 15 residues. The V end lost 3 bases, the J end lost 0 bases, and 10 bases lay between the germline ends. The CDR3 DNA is TGTGCCAGCAGCGGCCCGGGGAGCTCCTACAATGAGCAGTTCTTC. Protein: CASSGPGSSYNEQFF.

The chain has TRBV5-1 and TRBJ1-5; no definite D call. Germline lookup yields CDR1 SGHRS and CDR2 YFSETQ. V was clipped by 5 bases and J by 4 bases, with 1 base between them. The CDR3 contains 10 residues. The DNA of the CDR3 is TGCGCCAGCAGAAATCAGCCCCAGCATTTT. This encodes CASRNQPQHF.

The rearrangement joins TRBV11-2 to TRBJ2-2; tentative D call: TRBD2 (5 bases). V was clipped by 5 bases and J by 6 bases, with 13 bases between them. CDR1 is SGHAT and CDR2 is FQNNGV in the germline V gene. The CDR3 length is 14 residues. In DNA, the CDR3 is TGTGCCAGCAGCCTTGGCGGGTACCCCGGGGAGCTGTTTTTT. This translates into CASSLGGYPGELFF.

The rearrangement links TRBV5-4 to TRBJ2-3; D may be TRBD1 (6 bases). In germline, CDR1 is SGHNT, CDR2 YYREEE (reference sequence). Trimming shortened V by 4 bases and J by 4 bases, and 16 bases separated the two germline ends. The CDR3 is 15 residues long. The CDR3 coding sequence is TGTGCCAGCAGCCGCGCAGGGGATTGGGCAGATACGCAGTATTTT. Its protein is CASSRAGDWADTQYF.

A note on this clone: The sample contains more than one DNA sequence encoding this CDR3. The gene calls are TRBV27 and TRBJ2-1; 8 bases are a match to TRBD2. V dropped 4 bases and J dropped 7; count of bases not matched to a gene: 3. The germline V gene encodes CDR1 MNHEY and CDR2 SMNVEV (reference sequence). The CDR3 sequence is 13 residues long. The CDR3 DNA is TGTGCCAGCAGTTCGACGGGAGGGAATGAGCAGTTCTTC. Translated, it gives CASSSTGGNEQFF.

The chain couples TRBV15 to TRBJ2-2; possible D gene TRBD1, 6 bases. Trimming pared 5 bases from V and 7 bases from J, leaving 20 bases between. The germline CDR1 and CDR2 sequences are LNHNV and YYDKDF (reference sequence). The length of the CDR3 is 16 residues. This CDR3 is CATSLRPGVRFGELFF. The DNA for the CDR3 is TGTGCCACCAGCCTCCGGCCAGGGGTTCGTTTCGGGGAGCTGTTTTTT.

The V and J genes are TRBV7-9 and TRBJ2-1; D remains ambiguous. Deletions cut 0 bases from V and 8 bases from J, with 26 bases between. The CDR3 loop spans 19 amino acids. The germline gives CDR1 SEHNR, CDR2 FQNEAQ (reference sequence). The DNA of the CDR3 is TGTGCCAGCAGCTTAGCGGTCGGATCCGCCGTCTATCTGGGCGATGAGCAGTTCTTC. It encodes CASSLAVGSAVYLGDEQFF.

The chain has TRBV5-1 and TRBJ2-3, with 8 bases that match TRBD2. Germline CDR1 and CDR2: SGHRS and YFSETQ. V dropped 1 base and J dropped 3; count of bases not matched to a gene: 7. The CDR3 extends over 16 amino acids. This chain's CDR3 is CASSLPPAGATDTQYF. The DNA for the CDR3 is TGCGCCAGCAGCTTGCCACCAGCGGGAGCGACAGATACGCAGTATTTT.

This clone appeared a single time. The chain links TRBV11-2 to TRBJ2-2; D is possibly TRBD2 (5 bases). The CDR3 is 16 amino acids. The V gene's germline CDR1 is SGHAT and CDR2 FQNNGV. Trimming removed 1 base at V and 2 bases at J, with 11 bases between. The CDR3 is CASSLVPRDNTGELFF. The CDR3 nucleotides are TGTGCCAGCAGCTTAGTCCCCCGGGATAACACCGGGGAGCTGTTTTTT.

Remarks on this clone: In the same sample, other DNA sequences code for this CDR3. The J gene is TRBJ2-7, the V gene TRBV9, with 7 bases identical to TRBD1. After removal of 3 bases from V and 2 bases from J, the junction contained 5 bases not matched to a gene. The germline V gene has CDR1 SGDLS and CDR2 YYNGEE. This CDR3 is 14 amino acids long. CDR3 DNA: TGTGCCAGCAGCGCCGGGACAGAAGCCTACGAGCAGTACTTC. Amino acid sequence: CASSAGTEAYEQYF.

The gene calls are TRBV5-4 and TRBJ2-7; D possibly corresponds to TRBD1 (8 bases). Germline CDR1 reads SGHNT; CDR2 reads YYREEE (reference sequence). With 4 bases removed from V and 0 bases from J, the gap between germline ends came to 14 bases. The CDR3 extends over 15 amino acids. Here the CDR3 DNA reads TGTGCCAGCAGCGTAACAGGGGGGGCCTCCTACGAGCAGTACTTC. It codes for CASSVTGGASYEQYF.

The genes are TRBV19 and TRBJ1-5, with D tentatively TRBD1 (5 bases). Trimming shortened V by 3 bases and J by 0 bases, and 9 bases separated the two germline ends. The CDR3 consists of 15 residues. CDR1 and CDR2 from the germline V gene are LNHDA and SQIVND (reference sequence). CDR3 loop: CASSIRDASNQPQHF. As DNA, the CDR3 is TGTGCCAGTAGTATCCGGGACGCTAGCAATCAGCCCCAGCATTTT.

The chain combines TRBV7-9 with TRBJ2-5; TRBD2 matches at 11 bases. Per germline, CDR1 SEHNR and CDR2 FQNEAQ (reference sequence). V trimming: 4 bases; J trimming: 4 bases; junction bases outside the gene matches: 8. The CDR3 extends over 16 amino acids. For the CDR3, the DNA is TGTGCCAGCAGCTCCCCGGGACTAGCGGAGGGAGAGACCCAGTACTTC. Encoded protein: CASSSPGLAEGETQYF.

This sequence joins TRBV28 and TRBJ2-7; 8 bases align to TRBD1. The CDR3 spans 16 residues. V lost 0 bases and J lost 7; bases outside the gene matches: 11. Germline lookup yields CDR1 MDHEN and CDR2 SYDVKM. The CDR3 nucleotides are TGTGCCAGCAGTTTATGGGGACTCCAGGGGGACAGGGAGCAGTACTTC. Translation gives CASSLWGLQGDREQYF.

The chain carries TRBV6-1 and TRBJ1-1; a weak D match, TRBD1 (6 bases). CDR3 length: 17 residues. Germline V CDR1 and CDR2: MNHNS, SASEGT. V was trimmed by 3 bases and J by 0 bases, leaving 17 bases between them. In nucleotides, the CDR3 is TGTGCCAGCAGTGAGCTTCCCGGGGGGGGCGTGAACACTGAAGCTTTCTTT. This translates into CASSELPGGGVNTEAFF.

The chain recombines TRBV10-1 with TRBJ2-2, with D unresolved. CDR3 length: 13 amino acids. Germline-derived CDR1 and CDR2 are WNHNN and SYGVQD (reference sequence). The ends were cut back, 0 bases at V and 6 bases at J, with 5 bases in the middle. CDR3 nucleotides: TGCGCCAGCAGTGAGTCGGGCGCCGGGGAGCTGTTTTTT. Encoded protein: CASSESGAGELFF.

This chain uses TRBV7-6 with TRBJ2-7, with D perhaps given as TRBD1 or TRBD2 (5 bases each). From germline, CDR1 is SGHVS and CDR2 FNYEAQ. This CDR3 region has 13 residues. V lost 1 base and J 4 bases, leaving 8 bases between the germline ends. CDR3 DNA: TGTGCCAGCAGCTTAGGGGGGTTTTACGAGCAGTACTTC. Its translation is CASSLGGFYEQYF.

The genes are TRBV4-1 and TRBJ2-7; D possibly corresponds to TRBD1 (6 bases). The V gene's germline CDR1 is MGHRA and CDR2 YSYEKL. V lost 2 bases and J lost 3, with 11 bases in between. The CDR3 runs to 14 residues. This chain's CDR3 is CASSQSLGGYEQYF. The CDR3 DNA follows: TGCGCCAGCAGCCAATCGCTAGGGGGCTACGAGCAGTACTTC.

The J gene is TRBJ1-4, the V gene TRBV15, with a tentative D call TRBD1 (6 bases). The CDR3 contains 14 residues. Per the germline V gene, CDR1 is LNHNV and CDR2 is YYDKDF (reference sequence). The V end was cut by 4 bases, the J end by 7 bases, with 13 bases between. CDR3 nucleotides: TGTGCCACCAGCAATCAGGGGTACAGTGAAAAACTGTTTTTT. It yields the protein CATSNQGYSEKLFF. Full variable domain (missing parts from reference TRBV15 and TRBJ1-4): DAMVIQNPRYQVTQFGKPVTLSCSQTLNHNVMYWYQQKSSQAPKLLFHYYDKDFNNEADTPDNFQSRRPNTSFCFLDIRSPGLGDTAMYLCATSNQGYSEKLFFGSGTQLSVL.

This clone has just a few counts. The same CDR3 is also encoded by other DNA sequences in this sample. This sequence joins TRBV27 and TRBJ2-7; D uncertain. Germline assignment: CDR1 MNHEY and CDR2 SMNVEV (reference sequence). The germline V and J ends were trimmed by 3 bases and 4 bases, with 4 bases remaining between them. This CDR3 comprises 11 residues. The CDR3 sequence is CASSFGYEQYF. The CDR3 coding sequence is TGTGCCAGCAGTTTTGGGTACGAGCAGTACTTC.

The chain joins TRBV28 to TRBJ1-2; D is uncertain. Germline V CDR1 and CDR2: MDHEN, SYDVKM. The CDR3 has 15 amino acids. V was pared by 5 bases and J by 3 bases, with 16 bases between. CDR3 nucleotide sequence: TGTGCCAGCAGTAACAACAATGACGGGGACTATGGCTACACCTTC. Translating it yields CASSNNNDGDYGYTF.

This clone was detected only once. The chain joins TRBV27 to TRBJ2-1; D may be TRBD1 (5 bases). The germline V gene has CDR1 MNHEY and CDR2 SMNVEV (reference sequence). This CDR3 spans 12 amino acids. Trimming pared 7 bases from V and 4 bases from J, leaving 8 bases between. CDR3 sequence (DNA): TGTGCCAGCATGGGGCTTTACAATGAGCAGTTCTTC. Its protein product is CASMGLYNEQFF.